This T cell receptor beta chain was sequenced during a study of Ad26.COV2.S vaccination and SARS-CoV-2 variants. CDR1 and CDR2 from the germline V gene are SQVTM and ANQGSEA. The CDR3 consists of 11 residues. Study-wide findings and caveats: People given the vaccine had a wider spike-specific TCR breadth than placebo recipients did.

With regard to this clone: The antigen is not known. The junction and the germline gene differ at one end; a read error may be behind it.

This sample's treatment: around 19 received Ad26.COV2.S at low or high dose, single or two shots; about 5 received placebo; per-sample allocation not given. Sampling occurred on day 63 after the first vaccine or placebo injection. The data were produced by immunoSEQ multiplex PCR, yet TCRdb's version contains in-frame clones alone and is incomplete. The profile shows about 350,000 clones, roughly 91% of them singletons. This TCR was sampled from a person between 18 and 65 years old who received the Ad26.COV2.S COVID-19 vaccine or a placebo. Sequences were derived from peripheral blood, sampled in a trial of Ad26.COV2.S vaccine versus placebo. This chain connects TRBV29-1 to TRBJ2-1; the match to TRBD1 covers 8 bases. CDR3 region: CSVEGGQVLIF. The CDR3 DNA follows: TGCAGCGTTGAGGGGGGACAGGTCCTAATCTTC.